This T cell receptor (beta chain) was captured by sequencing in a study of shared clonotypes between healthy human individuals. Study-level information: Each donor's CD4 naive and CD4 memory cells filled three plates apiece, CD8 naive two, and CD8 memory one. The study's findings and limits: Compared with memory subsets, naive subsets generally had larger estimated richness.

As regards this clone: Its antigen is not identified.

The repertoire was sequenced with immunoSEQ multiplex PCR; TCRdb's copy has only in-frame clones and lacks some. The sample includes some 1,600,000 clones, about 98% of them seen just once. The CDR3 consists of 14 residues. The V gene's germline CDR1 is SGHAT and CDR2 FQNNGV. With 8 bases removed from V and 3 bases from J, the gap between germline ends came to 15 bases. The donors, all of them Caucasian adults, lived in Nashville, Tennessee. This chain connects TRBV11-2 to TRBJ2-3; D ambiguous. This clonotype was sampled from a man in his thirties or forties in good health. Sequenced material: naive CD4+ T cells sorted from blood. Sample subset: CD45RA+ positively selected. The CDR3 here is CASGSVSITDTQYF. In nucleotides, the CDR3 is TGTGCCAGCGGATCCGTCTCGATTACAGATACGCAGTATTTT.